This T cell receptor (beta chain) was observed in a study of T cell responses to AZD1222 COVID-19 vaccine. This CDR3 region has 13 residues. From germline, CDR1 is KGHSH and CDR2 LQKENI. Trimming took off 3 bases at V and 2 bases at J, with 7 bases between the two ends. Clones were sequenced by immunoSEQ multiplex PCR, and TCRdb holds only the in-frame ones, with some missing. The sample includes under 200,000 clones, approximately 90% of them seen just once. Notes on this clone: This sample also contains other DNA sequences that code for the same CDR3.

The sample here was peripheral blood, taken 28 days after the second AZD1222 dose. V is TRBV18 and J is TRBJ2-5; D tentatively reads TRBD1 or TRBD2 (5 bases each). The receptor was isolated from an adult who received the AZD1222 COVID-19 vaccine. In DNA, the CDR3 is TGTGCCAGCTCACCGGGGGTACAAGAGACCCAGTACTTC. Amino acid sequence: CASSPGVQETQYF. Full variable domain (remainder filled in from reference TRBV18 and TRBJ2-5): NAGVMQNPRHLVRRRGQEARLRCSPMKGHSHVYWYRQLPEEGLKFMVYLQKENIIDESGMPKERFSAEFPKEGPSILRIQQVVRGDSAAYFCASSPGVQETQYFGPGTRLLVL.